This TCR beta chain was retrieved from a study of chemoradiotherapy in HPV16-positive cancers. Study as a whole: Candidate HPV-specific clones and shared TCR motifs came from a couple of HPV16-positive patients.

TCRdb's table, derived via immunoSEQ multiplex PCR, lists solely in-frame clones and lacks some. This repertoire shows about 7,600 clones, roughly four fifths found once; its top ten account for just under 3%. Regarding this clone: Its specificity is not known.

Study observations and caveats: During treatment, candidate HPV-specific clones and E7-related motifs expanded in tumor.

The clonotype comes from a human donor with HPV-associated anogenital cancer. Sequencing used blood, obtained from a patient who underwent chemoradiotherapy.

The CDR3 sequence is CASSTTHSGEKLFF. The CDR3 bases are TGTGCCAGTAGTACGACCCACTCGGGGGAAAAACTGTTTTTT. V usage is TRBV19 and J usage is TRBJ1-4; D not resolved. This CDR3 contains 14 residues. V was pared by 4 bases and J by 8 bases, with 14 bases between. Germline V gene lookup returns CDR1 LNHDA and CDR2 SQIVND (reference sequence).